These T cell receptor beta chains were read from a single sample in a study of blood T cell repertoires in COVID-19. Assay used: immunoSEQ multiplex PCR; TCRdb lists only in-frame clones, some missing. The sample includes 250,000 to 350,000 clones, approximately 86% of them seen just once. Sequencing input: peripheral blood. These receptors were taken from a woman aged 45 to 65 with active or convalescent COVID-19. The CDR3 runs from the conserved cysteine through the conserved F or W. Each record gives: clone size, V gene, D gene, J gene, CDR3 DNA, CDR3 protein. D genes are given only for firm matches. The size of a clone is reported for some rows only, either as once, few or many, or as a class for expanded clones.

.	TRBV6-4	.	TRBJ1-1	TGTGCCAGCAGTGCACAGCAGAACACTGAAGCTTTCTTT	CASSAQQNTEAFF
.	TRBV27	TRBD1	TRBJ1-2	TGTGCCAGCAGCCCGGGGACAGCAGCTTATGGCTACACCTTC	CASSPGTAAYGYTF
once	TRBV5-1	TRBD2	TRBJ2-1	TGCGCCAGCAGCTTGGTAGCGGGAGATCTATCCTACAATGAGCAGTTCTTC	CASSLVAGDLSYNEQFF
.	TRBV5-1	.	TRBJ2-1	TGCGCCAGCAGCTTGTCTCCTAACCGAGAGCAGTTCTTC	CASSLSPNREQFF
.	TRBV28	.	TRBJ2-1	TGTGCCAGCAGCACCTTGGGTGGCGGCCCTCCTATGGGGCAGTTCTTC	CASSTLGGGPPMGQFF
once	TRBV6-4	TRBD2	TRBJ2-7	TGTGCCAGCAGTGACCTAAACCTGGGACTAGAGACCGTCGAGCAGTACTTC	CASSDLNLGLETVEQYF
.	TRBV2	.	TRBJ1-3	TGTGCCAGCAGCGTCCAAGGGGACACCATATATTTT	CASSVQGDTIYF
.	TRBV18	.	TRBJ1-6	TGTGCCAGCTCACCACCCCCGATGGGGGCTCATGGCTCCTATAATTCACCCCTCCACTTT	CASSPPPMGAHGSYNSPLHF
.	TRBV15	.	TRBJ1-1	TGTGCCACCAGCAGAGAACAGTTGAGTACAGGAAACACTGAAGCTTTCTTT	CATSREQLSTGNTEAFF
.	TRBV27	.	TRBJ1-2	TGTGCCAGCAGTTTATCGGCGGGGCTCCGTGGCTACACCTTC	CASSLSAGLRGYTF
.	TRBV19	TRBD2	TRBJ2-5	TGTGCCAGTAGTATCGGCGGGACTAGCGGACAAGAGACCCAGTACTTC	CASSIGGTSGQETQYF
.	TRBV11-3	TRBD2	TRBJ2-2	TGTGCCAGCAGCCCCGGACTAGCGGGCCCCGGGGAGCTGTTTTTT	CASSPGLAGPGELFF
.	TRBV18	.	TRBJ2-7	TGTGCCAGCTCACCAAGGGAGGCGGCCTACGAGCAGTACTTC	CASSPREAAYEQYF
.	TRBV19	TRBD2	TRBJ2-1	TGTGCCAGTACCCCCGGGACTAGCGGGAGGGGTAATGAGCAGTTCTTC	CASTPGTSGRGNEQFF
.	TRBV24-1	.	TRBJ2-5	TGTGCCACCAGTGAGGGAGGAGAGACCCAGTACTTC	CATSEGGETQYF
.	TRBV2	.	TRBJ2-3	TGTGCCAGCGGACATGCAGATACGCAGTATTTT	CASGHADTQYF
.	TRBV5-1	.	TRBJ2-3	TGCGCCAGCAGCTCGGTAACAGATACGCAGTATTTT	CASSSVTDTQYF
.	TRBV6-5	.	TRBJ2-1	TGTGCCAGCAGTAACCTTCTATCCTACAATGAGCAGTTCTTC	CASSNLLSYNEQFF
.	TRBV28	TRBD2	TRBJ2-1	TGTGCCAGCGCGAGGACTAGCGTGATCAATGAGCAGTTCTTC	CASARTSVINEQFF
.	TRBV6-5	.	TRBJ1-1	TGTGCCAGCAGTCCACAGACAAGGAACACTGAAGCTTTCTTT	CASSPQTRNTEAFF
.	TRBV19	TRBD1	TRBJ1-1	TGTGCCAGTATGCCGACAGGGGGCGCCACTGAAGCTTTCTTT	CASMPTGGATEAFF
.	TRBV27	TRBD1	TRBJ1-5	TGTGCCAGCAGTCCCAGGACAGGTCGGCAGCCCCAGCATTTT	CASSPRTGRQPQHF
.	TRBV5-5	TRBD1	TRBJ2-7	TGTGCCAGCAGCTTGGGGCAGGGGGCGCACTACGAGCAGTACTTC	CASSLGQGAHYEQYF
once	TRBV5-5	.	TRBJ1-3	TGTGCCAGCAGCTTGGGTCGAGGATCTGGAAACACCATATATTTT	CASSLGRGSGNTIYF
few	TRBV3-1/TRBV3-2	TRBD2	TRBJ2-1	TGTGCCAGCAGCCGATGGACTAGCGGGAGGGGTCTCAATGAGCAGTTCTTC	CASSRWTSGRGLNEQFF
.	TRBV4-2	.	TRBJ1-1	TGTGCCAGCAGCCAAGACAGGGGTGGGACTGAAGCTTTCTTT	CASSQDRGGTEAFF
once	TRBV24-1	TRBD2	TRBJ2-1	TGTGCCACCAGTGACCTTACTAGCGGGGGGGGTGGTGAGCAGTTCTTC	CATSDLTSGGGGEQFF
.	TRBV12-5	TRBD2	TRBJ2-3	TGTGCTAGTGGCACTATCATCTCTAGCGGGAGCACAGATACGCAGTATTTT	CASGTIISSGSTDTQYF
.	TRBV28	.	TRBJ1-2	TGTGCCAGCAGTTTACTTGCGGGTTTCTATGGCTACACCTTC	CASSLLAGFYGYTF
.	TRBV3-1/TRBV3-2	.	TRBJ1-1	TGTGCCAGCAGCCACGGCAGGGGCACTGAAGCTTTCTTT	CASSHGRGTEAFF
.	TRBV6-1	.	TRBJ1-3	TGTGCCAGCAGTGAAGCCCCTCGGAACACCATATATTTT	CASSEAPRNTIYF